The 8 T cell receptor beta chains presented below share a single source sample, sequenced in a study of T cells after yellow fever vaccination. TCRdb reanalysed the 5' RACE reads using MiXCR and keeps one entry per CDR3 protein. The repertoire holds 450,000 to 550,000 distinct CDR3 sequences, with just over 20% as singletons. The sample consisted of PBMCs, taken roughly 20 days after the first yellow fever vaccination. These receptors all stem from a man aged 18-30 years who received the YFV17D yellow fever vaccine.

This clonotype came up a few times. The chain recombines TRBV24-1 with TRBJ1-1; possible D gene TRBD1, 5 bases. The germline V gene encodes CDR1 KGHDR and CDR2 SFDVKD. Trimming cost V 4 bases and J 1 base, with 6 bases left between them. The CDR3 loop spans 13 amino acids. In DNA, the CDR3 is TGTGCCACCAGTGAAGGGGCGAACACTGAAGCTTTCTTT. This encodes CATSEGANTEAFF.

This clonotype was detected only a few times. V is TRBV18 and J is TRBJ1-5, with D possibly matching TRBD1 (6 bases). Trimming left V 3 bases short and J 5 bases short, with 11 bases between. Germline CDR1 is KGHSH and CDR2 is LQKENI. This CDR3 region has 14 residues. This CDR3 reads CASSPSGVYQPQHF. Written as DNA, the CDR3 is TGTGCCAGCTCACCGTCAGGGGTTTATCAGCCCCAGCATTTT.

This clonotype has only a few counts. The chain combines TRBV29-1 with TRBJ2-2; D uncertain. Germline loops: CDR1 SQVTM, CDR2 ANQGSEA. The CDR3 has 13 amino acids. Trimming took 4 bases from V and 4 from J, leaving 10 bases between them. CDR3: CSVVGKRTGELFF. DNA for the CDR3: TGCAGCGTTGTAGGGAAGCGCACCGGGGAGCTGTTTTTT.

This clonotype showed up just a few times. This sequence joins TRBV5-6 and TRBJ2-5; D perhaps matches TRBD1 (6 bases). CDR1 SGHDT and CDR2 YYEEEE come from the germline V gene. The CDR3 is made up of 14 amino acids. V dropped 4 bases and J dropped 1 base, with 11 bases sitting between them. The CDR3 DNA follows: TGTGCCAGCAGCCTGGGACACTTCCAAGAGACCCAGTACTTC. It encodes CASSLGHFQETQYF. The complete variable domain, with remaining parts taken from reference TRBV5-6 and TRBJ2-5, reads DAGVTQSPTHLIKTRGQQVTLRCSPKSGHDTVSWYQQALGQGPQFIFQYYEEEERQRGNFPDRFSGHQFPNYSSELNVNALLLGDSALYLCASSLGHFQETQYFGPGTRLLVL.

In this sample, this clonotype turned up a few times. This chain connects TRBV7-6 to TRBJ2-5; D is unresolved. CDR1 is SGHVS, CDR2 FNYEAQ, per germline. The CDR3 spans 12 residues. V was pared by 8 bases and J by 5 bases, with 12 bases between. The DNA of the CDR3 is TGTGCCAGCGGGCCGGTGGGGGAGACCCAGTACTTC. Translation: CASGPVGETQYF.

The chain couples TRBV20-1 to TRBJ1-1, with TRBD1 matching 7 bases. Losses at the gene ends were 3 bases for V and 0 bases for J; bases not matched to a gene: 7. Germline V lookup: CDR1 DFQATT, CDR2 SNEGSKA (reference sequence). The CDR3 loop spans 15 amino acids. CDR3 region: CSASAPGQLNTEAFF. For the CDR3, the DNA is TGCAGTGCTAGCGCACCGGGACAGCTGAACACTGAAGCTTTCTTT.

This clonotype was observed a few times. The chain recombines TRBV6-1 with TRBJ1-6; D is undetermined. Trimming removed 3 bases at V and 5 bases at J, with 14 bases between. Germline V gene sequence: CDR1 MNHNS, CDR2 SASEGT. The CDR3 contains 16 residues. CDR3 sequence: CASSDSWTRNNSPLHF. CDR3 nucleotide sequence: TGTGCCAGCAGTGATTCTTGGACGAGAAATAATTCACCCCTCCACTTT.

This rearrangement joins TRBV12-5 to TRBJ2-5; unclear D gene. Per the germline V gene, CDR1 is LGHNT and CDR2 is FRNRAP. V gave up 3 bases and J gave up 5 bases, with 4 bases separating them. The CDR3 consists of 11 residues. CDR3 in DNA: TGTGCTAGTGGTTTAGGGGAGACCCAGTACTTC. This encodes CASGLGETQYF.